This TCR beta chain came from a study of blood T cell repertoires in COVID-19. The overall study: The origin of the acute and convalescent COVID-19 samples was the United States, Italy and Spain.

Here immunoSEQ multiplex PCR was the method, and the copy in TCRdb shows in-frame clones only, minus some. In the table there are about 310,000 clones, about nine tenths of which are singletons. CDR1 and CDR2 from the germline V gene are SQVTM and ANQGSEA. The CDR3 consists of 13 residues. Trimming removed 6 bases from V and 6 bases from J, with 18 bases in between. The chain joins TRBV29-1 to TRBJ2-7, with D possibly TRBD1 on 6 matching bases. Source material: peripheral blood. The clonotype comes from a man aged 45-65 years with active or convalescent COVID-19. CDR3 coding DNA: TGCAGCGTAACCGGGACATCCTGGGGCGAGCAGTACTTC. Amino acid sequence: CSVTGTSWGEQYF.